This TCR beta chain was obtained from a study of cytomegalovirus exposure and HLA in healthy donors. Study-wide context: T cells numbering about 180 million yielded approximately 100 million unique TCR beta sequences in an earlier analysis. Genotyping showed roughly 76% of a few hundred donors falling in the Caucasian-associated ancestry cluster. Whole-study results and caveats: Among donors in an Asian-associated ancestry cluster, a later analysis reportedly found fewer N-insertions than the roughly 610-donor mean.

Concerning this clone: Its antigen is still unknown.

The donors, nominally healthy at sampling, likely had unrecorded immune exposures. The PCR used 60 Vbeta and 13 Jbeta primers. Clones were read by immunoSEQ multiplex PCR, and TCRdb kept only the in-frame ones, dropping some. The sample lists about 160,000 clones; roughly 80% were seen once. Germline V gene lookup returns CDR1 SGHRS and CDR2 YFSETQ. The V end lost 1 base, the J end lost 0 bases, and 4 bases lay between the germline ends. The CDR3 sequence is 13 residues long. This TCR came from a woman aged 25 to 45 in good health and CMV-seropositive. The V call is TRBV5-1, the J call TRBJ2-5; D is unclear. What was sequenced was PBMCs. The CDR3 spells CASSLPDQETQYF. DNA of the CDR3: TGCGCCAGCAGCTTGCCAGACCAAGAGACCCAGTACTTC.